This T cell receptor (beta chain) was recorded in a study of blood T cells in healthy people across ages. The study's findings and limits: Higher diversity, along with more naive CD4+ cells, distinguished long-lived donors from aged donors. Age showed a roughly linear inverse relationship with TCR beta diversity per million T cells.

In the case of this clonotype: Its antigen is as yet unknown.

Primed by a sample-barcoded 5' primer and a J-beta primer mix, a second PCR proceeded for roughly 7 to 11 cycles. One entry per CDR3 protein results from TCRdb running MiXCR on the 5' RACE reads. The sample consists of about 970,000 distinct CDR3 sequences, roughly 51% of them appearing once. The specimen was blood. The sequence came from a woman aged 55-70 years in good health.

The CDR3 DNA sequence: TGTGCCAGCAGCTTTTCAAGCGGGAGGTACAATGAGCAGTACTTC. Its translation: CASSFSSGRYNEQYF. The chain employs TRBV11-2 and TRBJ2-5, with 9 bases matching TRBD2. Per the germline V gene, CDR1 is SGHAT and CDR2 is FQNNGV. The J segment lost 11 bases and the V segment lost 3 bases, leaving 13 bases of the junction unmatched. The CDR3 runs 15 residues.